This T cell receptor (beta chain) was identified during a study of blood T cell repertoires in COVID-19. Germline values: CDR1 ENHRY, CDR2 SYGVKD. This CDR3 is built from 15 residues. The V segment lost 8 bases and the J segment 4 bases; nucleotides outside the gene matches: 11. Method: immunoSEQ multiplex PCR; TCRdb's copy keeps in-frame clones and lacks some. Among more than 300,000 clones listed, around 87% were seen once. Sequencing was carried out using peripheral blood. J is TRBJ2-1 and V is TRBV10-3, with TRBD2 matching over 7 bases. The origin of this receptor is a woman aged 25 to 45 with COVID-19, enrolled during active disease. The CDR3 is CAISTGGAGYNEQFF. The CDR3 DNA sequence: TGTGCCATCTCGACGGGAGGTGCTGGTTACAATGAGCAGTTCTTC.